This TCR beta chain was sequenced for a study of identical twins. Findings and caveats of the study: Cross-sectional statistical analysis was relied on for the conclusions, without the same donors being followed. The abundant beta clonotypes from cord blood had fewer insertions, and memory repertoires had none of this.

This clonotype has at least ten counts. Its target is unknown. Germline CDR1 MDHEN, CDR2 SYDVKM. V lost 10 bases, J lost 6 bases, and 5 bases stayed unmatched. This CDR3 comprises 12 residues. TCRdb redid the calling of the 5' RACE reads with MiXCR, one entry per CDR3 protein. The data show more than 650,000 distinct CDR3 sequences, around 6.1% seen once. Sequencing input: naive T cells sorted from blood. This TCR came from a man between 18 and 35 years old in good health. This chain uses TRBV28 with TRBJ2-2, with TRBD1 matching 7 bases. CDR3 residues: CATRQGAGELFF. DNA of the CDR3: TGTGCCACCAGACAGGGAGCCGGGGAGCTGTTTTTT. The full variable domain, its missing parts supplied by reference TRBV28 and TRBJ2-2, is DVKVTQSSRYLVKRTGEKVFLECVQDMDHENMFWYRQDPGLGLRLIYFSYDVKMKEKGDIPEGYSVSREKKERFSLILESASTNQTSMYLCATRQGAGELFFGEGSRLTVL.